The subject of this entry is one T cell receptor beta chain. This sample was taken from a study of blood T cell repertoires in COVID-19. About the study: Sites across the United States, Italy and Spain contributed samples from acute and convalescent COVID-19. T cells, B-cell-depleted T cells, or PBMCs provided the cDNA or gDNA that served as material.

V shed 6 bases and J shed 5 bases, with 15 bases lying between them. This CDR3 region has 14 residues. Per germline, CDR1 MDHEN and CDR2 SYDVKM. Under the authors' procedure: Reference gene primer amplification in the assay estimated nucleated cell counts. Profiled with immunoSEQ multiplex PCR; TCRdb holds only in-frame clones, not every one. Clonal size and the V and J genes are those of that table, whereas D and trimming came from the DNA. The sample has tens of thousands of clones, 75% to 90% seen once. Specimen: peripheral blood. This sequence joins TRBV28 and TRBJ2-3, with D perhaps TRBD2 (6 bases). The receptor was isolated from a human donor in a cohort sampled during active COVID-19. CDR3 DNA sequence: TGTGCCAGCAGCCCCAGACTAGTGCAAGATACGCAGTATTTT. Translated: CASSPRLVQDTQYF.